This TCR beta chain was profiled in a study of blood T cell repertoires in COVID-19. Study background: The samples span acute and convalescent COVID-19 from the United States, Italy and Spain. PBMCs, B-cell-depleted T cells, or T cells provided the cDNA or gDNA that made up the material.

In the original analysis: It was from reference gene primer amplification that nucleated cell counts were estimated. Clones were sequenced by immunoSEQ multiplex PCR, and TCRdb holds only the in-frame ones, with some missing. Clonal size and the V and J genes are those of that table, whereas D and trimming came from the DNA. The sample includes roughly 80,000 clones, 88% of them seen just once. The CDR3 sequence is 14 residues long. J gave up 4 bases and V 0 bases, and 2 bases lay outside the gene matches. Germline-derived CDR1 and CDR2 are SGHVS and FQNEAQ. The sequence was collected from an elderly woman with acute or convalescent COVID-19. Sequenced material: peripheral blood. The chain combines TRBV7-8 with TRBJ2-7; TRBD1 matches at 8 bases. CDR3 nucleotides: TGTGCCAGCAGCTTAGCGACAGGGGAATACGAGCAGTACTTC. This codes for CASSLATGEYEQYF.